This entry describes one T cell receptor (beta chain). While infection was still active, Seattle patients were enrolled and then followed longitudinally. J gave up 2 bases and V 5 bases, and 14 bases lay outside the gene matches. The length of the CDR3 is 17 residues. The V gene's germline CDR1 is ENHRY and CDR2 SYGVKD. The data were produced by immunoSEQ multiplex PCR, yet TCRdb's version contains in-frame clones alone and is incomplete. Altogether about 270,000 clones are present, roughly nine tenths being singletons, with the ten largest covering approximately 12%. This sample was taken from a study of blood T cell repertoires in COVID-19. Whole-study context: COVID-19 samples collected from the United States, Italy and Spain covered acute and convalescent phases.

Sequencing was carried out using peripheral blood. This TCR was sampled from a woman in her 30s with COVID-19, enrolled during active disease. The chain links TRBV10-3 to TRBJ2-7, with 8 bases that match TRBD2. The CDR3 loop is CAISRGGVLRTTYEQYF. The CDR3 region has the DNA TGTGCCATCAGTCGGGGGGGGGTTCTCCGGACTACCTACGAGCAGTACTTC.